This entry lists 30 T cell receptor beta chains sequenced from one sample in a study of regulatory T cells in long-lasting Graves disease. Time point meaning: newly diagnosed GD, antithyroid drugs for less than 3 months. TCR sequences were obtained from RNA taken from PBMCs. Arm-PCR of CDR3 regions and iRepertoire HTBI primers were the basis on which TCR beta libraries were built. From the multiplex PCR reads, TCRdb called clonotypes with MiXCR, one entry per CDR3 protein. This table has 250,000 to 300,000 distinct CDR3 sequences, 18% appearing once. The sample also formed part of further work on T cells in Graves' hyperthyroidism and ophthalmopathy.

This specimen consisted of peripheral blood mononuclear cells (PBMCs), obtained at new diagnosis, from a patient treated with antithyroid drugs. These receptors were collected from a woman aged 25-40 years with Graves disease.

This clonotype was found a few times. The CDR3 DNA is TGTGCCAGCTCATCGTCCGGAGACAGGGGGGGGAATGGCTACACCTTC. It is translated as CASSSSGDRGGNGYTF. This rearrangement joins TRBV18 to TRBJ1-2; TRBD1 aligns across 9 bases. CDR1 and CDR2 (germline): KGHSH, LQKENI. The CDR3 consists of 16 residues. After removal of 5 bases from V and 6 bases from J, the junction contained 13 bases not matched to a gene.

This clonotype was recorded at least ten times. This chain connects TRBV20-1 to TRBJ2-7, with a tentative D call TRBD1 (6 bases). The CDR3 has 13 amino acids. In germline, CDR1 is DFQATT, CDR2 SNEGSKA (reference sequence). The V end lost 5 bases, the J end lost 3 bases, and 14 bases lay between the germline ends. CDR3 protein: CSACRDTFYEQYF. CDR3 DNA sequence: TGCAGTGCTTGCCGGGACACCTTCTACGAGCAGTACTTC.

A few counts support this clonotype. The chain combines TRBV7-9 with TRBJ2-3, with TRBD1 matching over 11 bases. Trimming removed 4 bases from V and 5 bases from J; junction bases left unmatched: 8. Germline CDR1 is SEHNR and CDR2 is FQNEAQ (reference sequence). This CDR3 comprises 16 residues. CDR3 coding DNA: TGTGCCAGCAGCTCAACCCGGGACAGGGGGGTAGATACGCAGTATTTT. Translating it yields CASSSTRDRGVDTQYF.

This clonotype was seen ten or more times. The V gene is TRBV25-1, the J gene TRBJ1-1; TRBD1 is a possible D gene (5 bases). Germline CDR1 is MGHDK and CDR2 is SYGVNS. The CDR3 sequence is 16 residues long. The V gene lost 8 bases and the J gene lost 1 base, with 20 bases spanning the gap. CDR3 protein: CASRGRRAGGNTEAFF. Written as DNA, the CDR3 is TGTGCCAGCCGCGGCAGGAGGGCGGGGGGGAACACTGAAGCTTTCTTT.

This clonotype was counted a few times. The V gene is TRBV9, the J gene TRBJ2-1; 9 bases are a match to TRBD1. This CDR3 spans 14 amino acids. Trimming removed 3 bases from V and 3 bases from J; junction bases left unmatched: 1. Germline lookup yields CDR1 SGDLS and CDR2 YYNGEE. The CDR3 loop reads CASSAGQGYNEQFF. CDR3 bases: TGTGCCAGCAGCGCGGGACAGGGCTACAATGAGCAGTTCTTC.

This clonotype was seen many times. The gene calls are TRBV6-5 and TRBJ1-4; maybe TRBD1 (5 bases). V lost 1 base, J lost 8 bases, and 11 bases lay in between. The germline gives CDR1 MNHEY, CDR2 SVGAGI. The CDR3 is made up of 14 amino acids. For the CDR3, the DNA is TGTGCCAGCAGTTACTACCGGCAGGGCGAAAAACTGTTTTTT. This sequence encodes CASSYYRQGEKLFF.

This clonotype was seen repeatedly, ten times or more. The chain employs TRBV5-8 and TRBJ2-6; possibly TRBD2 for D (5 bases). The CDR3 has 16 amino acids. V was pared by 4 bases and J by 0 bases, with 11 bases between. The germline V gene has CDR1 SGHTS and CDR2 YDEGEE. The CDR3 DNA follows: TGTGCCAGCAGCCCCGGACGGGACTCTGGGGCCAACGTCCTGACTTTC. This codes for CASSPGRDSGANVLTF. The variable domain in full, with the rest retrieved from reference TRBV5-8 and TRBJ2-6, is EAGVTQSPTHLIKTRGQQATLRCSPISGHTSVYWYQQALGLGLQFLLWYDEGEERNRGNFPPRFSGRQFPNYSSELNVNALELEDSALYLCASSPGRDSGANVLTFGAGSRLTVL.

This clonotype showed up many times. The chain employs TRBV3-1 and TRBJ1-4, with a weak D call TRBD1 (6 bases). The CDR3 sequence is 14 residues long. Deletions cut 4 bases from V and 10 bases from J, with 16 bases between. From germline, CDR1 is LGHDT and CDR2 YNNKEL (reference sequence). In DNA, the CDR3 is TGTGCCAGCAGCCGAGGGGGGGTATGGGGAAAACTGTTTTTT. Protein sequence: CASSRGGVWGKLFF.

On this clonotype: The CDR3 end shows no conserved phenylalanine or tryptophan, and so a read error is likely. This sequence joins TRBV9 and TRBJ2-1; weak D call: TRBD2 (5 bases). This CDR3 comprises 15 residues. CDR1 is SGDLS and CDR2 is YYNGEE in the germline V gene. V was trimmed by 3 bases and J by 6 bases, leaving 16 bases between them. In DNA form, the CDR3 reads TGTGCCAGCAGCGAGTGGAGGACTCTCGGCAATGAGCAGTTCTCC. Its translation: CASSEWRTLGNEQFS.

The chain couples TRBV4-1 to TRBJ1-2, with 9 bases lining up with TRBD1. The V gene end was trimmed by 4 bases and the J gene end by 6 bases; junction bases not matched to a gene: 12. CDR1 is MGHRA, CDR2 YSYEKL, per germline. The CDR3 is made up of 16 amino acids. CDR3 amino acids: CASSLQNTGGGDGYTF. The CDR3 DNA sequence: TGCGCCAGCAGCCTACAAAACACAGGGGGCGGGGATGGCTACACCTTC.

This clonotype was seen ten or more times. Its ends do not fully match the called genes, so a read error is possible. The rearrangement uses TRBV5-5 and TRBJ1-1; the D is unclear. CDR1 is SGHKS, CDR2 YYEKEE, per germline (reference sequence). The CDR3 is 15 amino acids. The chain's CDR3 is CASSFRVGVNTEAFF. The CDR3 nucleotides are TGCGCCAGCAGCTTTAGGGTGGGAGTGAACACTGAAGCTTTCTTT.

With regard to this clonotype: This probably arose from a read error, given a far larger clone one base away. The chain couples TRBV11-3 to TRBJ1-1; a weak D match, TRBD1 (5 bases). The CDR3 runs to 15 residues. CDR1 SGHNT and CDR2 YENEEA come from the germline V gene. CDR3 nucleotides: TGTGCCAGCAGGTCCTATGGCGGGACGAACACTGAAGCTTCCTTT. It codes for CASRSYGGTNTEASF.

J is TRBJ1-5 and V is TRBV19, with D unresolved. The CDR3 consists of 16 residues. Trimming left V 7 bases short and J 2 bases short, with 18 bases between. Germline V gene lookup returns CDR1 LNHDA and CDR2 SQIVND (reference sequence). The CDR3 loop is CASKIGPRGGNQPQHF. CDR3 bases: TGTGCCAGTAAAATTGGCCCTCGCGGGGGCAATCAGCCCCAGCATTTT.

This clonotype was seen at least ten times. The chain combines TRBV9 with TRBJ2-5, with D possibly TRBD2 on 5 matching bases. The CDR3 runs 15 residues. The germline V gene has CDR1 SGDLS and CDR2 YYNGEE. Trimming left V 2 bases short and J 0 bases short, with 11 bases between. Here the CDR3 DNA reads TGTGCCAGCAGCGTGGGGAGAACGTACCAAGAGACCCAGTACTTC. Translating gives CASSVGRTYQETQYF.

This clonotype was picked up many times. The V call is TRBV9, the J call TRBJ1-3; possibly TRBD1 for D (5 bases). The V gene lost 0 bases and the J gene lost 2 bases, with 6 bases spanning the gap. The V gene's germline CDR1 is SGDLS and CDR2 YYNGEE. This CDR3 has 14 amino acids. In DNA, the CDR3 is TGTGCCAGCAGCGTAGGCAGGGCTGGAAACACCATATATTTT. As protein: CASSVGRAGNTIYF.

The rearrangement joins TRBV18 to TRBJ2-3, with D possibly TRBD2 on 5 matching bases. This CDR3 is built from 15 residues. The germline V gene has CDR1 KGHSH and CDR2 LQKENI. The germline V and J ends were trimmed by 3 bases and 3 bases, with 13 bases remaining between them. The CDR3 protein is CASSPGRPGTDTQYF. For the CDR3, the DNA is TGTGCCAGCTCACCTGGACGCCCGGGGACAGATACGCAGTATTTT.

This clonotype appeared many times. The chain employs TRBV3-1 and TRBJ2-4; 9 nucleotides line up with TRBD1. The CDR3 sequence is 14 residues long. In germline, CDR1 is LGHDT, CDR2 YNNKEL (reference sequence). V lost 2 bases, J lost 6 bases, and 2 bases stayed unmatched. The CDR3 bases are TGTGCCAGCAGCCAACGGGACAGGGTAAACATTCAGTACTTC. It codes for CASSQRDRVNIQYF.

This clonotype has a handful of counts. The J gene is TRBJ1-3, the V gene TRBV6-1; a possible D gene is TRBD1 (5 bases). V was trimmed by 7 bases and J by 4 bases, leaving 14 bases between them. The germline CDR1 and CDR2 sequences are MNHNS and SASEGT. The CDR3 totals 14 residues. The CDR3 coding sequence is TGTGCCAGCATTCAGAGAGGGGTCGGAAACACCATATATTTT. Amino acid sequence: CASIQRGVGNTIYF.

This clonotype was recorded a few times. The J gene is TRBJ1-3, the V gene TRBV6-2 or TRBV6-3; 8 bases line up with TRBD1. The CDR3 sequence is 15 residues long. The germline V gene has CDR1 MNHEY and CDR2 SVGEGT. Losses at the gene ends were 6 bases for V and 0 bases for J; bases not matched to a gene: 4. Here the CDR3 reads CASSFRGLSGNTIYF. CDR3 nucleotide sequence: TGTGCCAGCAGCTTCAGGGGGCTCTCTGGAAACACCATATATTTT.

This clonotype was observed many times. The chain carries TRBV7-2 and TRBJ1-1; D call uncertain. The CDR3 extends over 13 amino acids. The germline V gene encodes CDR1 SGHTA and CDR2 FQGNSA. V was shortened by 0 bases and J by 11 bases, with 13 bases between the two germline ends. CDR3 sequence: CASSLAPAGFAFF. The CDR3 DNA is TGTGCCAGCAGCTTAGCGCCGGCGGGTTTCGCTTTCTTT. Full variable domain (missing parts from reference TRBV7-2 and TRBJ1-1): GAGVSQSPSNKVTEKGKDVELRCDPISGHTALYWYRQSLGQGLEFLIYFQGNSAPDKSGLPSDRFSAERTGGSVSTLTIQRTQQEDSAVYLCASSLAPAGFAFFGQGTRLTVV.

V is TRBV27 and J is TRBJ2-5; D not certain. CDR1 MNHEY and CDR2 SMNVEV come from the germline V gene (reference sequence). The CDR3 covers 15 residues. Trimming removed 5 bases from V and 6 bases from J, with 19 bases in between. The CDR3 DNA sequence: TGTGCCAGCAGTCGTGCCCCTCCCAGCAGCCAGACCCAGTACTTC. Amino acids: CASSRAPPSSQTQYF.

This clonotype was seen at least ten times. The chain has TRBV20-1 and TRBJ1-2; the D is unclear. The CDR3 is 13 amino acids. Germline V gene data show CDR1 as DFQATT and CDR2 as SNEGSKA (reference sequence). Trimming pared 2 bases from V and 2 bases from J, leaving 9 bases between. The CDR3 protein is CSARWPENYGYTF. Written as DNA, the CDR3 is TGCAGTGCTAGATGGCCAGAGAACTATGGCTACACCTTC.

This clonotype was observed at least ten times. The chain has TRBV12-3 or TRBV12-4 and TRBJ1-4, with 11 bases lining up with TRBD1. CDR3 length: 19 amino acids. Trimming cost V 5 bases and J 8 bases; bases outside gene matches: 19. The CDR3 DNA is TGTGCCAGCAGTCACCGCCCTCTTCTCGGACAGGGGGCAGGGGAAAAACTGTTTTTT. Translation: CASSHRPLLGQGAGEKLFF.

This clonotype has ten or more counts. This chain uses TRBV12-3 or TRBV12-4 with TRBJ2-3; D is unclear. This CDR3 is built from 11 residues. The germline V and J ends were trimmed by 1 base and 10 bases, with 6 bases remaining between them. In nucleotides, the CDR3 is TGTGCCAGCAGTTTAGGTCAGGCGCAGTATTTT. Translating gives CASSLGQAQYF.

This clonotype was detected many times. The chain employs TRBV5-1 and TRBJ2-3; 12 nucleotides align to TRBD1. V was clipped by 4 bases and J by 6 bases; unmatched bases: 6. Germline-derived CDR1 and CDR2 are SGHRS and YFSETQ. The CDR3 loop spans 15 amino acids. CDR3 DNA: TGCGCCAGCAGCATGACGGGACAGGGGGCGGATACGCAGTATTTT. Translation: CASSMTGQGADTQYF.

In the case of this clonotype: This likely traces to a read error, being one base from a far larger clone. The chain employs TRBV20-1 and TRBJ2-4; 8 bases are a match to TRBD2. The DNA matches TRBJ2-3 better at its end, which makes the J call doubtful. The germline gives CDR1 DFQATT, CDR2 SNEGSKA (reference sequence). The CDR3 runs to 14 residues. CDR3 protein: CSASGGVILDMQYF. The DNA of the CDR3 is TGCAGTGCTAGCGGGGGGGTGATATTAGATATGCAGTATTTT.

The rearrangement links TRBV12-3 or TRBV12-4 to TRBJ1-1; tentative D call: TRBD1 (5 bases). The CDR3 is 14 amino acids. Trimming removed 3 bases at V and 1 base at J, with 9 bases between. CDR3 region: CASSLGTENTEAFF. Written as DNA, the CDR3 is TGTGCCAGCAGTTTGGGGACCGAGAACACTGAAGCTTTCTTT.

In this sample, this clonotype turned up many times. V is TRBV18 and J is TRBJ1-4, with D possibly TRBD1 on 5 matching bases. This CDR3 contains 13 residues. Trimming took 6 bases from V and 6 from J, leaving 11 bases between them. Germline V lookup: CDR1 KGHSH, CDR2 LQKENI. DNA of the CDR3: TGTGCCAGCTCGACGGGGGTTGATGAAAAACTGTTTTTT. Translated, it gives CASSTGVDEKLFF.

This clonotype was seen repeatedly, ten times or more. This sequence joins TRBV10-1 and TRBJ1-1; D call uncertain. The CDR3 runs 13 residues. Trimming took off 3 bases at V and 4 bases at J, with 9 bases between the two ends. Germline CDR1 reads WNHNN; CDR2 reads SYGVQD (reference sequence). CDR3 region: CASSDPGSTEAFF. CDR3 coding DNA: TGCGCCAGCAGTGATCCGGGGAGCACTGAAGCTTTCTTT.

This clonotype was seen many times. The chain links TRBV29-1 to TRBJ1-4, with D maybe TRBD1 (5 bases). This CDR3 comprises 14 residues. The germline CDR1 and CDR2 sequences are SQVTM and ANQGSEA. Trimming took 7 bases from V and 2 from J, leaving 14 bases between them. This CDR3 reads CSAESGRTNEKLFF. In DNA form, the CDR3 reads TGCAGCGCGGAGTCGGGACGCACTAATGAAAAACTGTTTTTT.